This T cell receptor (beta chain) was recovered during a study of blood T cell repertoires in COVID-19. Overall study context: Acute and convalescent COVID-19 specimens originated in the United States, Italy and Spain. The analysed material was cDNA or gDNA that came from T cells, B-cell-depleted T cells, or PBMCs.

CDR3 length equals 14 residues. Trimming shortened V by 4 bases and J by 6 bases, and 15 bases separated the two germline ends. Germline V gene sequence: CDR1 LNHDA, CDR2 SQIVND (reference sequence). This clone was recorded a few times. Original data processing: Amplified reference gene primers provided the basis for estimating nucleated cell counts. Generated by immunoSEQ multiplex PCR, the TCRdb table keeps only in-frame clones and is missing some. V, J and clone size are taken as reported in that table, and D and trimming were inferred from the DNA itself. Of more than 200,000 clones listed, approximately 91% are singletons.

The chain is built from TRBV19 and TRBJ1-2; D may be TRBD1 (6 bases). This sequence originates from a woman between 40 and 50 years old who had recovered from COVID-19. Specimen: peripheral blood. CDR3 sequence (DNA): TGTGCCAGTAGTACGAACGGGGGGCTGGATGGCTACACCTTC. It is translated as CASSTNGGLDGYTF.